The 32 T cell receptor beta chains below were found in one sample sequenced in a study of T cell changes during pregnancy in multiple sclerosis. Profiled with immunoSEQ multiplex PCR; TCRdb holds only in-frame clones, not every one. The sample holds 65,000 to 85,000 clones, 94% seen once. Sequencing was performed on peripheral blood, taken in the second trimester of pregnancy. Receptors were obtained from a female donor in good health, enrolled as a control in a pregnancy study.

This CDR3 is CASTGLDTGELFF. The CDR3 coding sequence is TGTGCCAGCACCGGACTAGACACCGGGGAGCTGTTTTTT. The chain couples TRBV9 to TRBJ2-2; 7 bases agree with TRBD2. Trimming took 6 bases from V and 3 from J; bases not matched to a gene: 2. The germline V gene encodes CDR1 SGDLS and CDR2 YYNGEE. The CDR3 loop spans 13 amino acids.

The chain has TRBV5-1 and TRBJ2-1; D is uncertain. The V gene lost 0 bases and the J gene lost 3 bases, with 10 bases spanning the gap. Germline V CDR1 and CDR2: SGHRS, YFSETQ. The CDR3 is 15 residues long. The CDR3 nucleotides read TGCGCCAGCAGCTTGGCCTTGGCAGTCTACAATGAGCAGTTCTTC. This codes for CASSLALAVYNEQFF.

This chain links TRBV4-1 with TRBJ2-1; 9 positions match TRBD1. The CDR3 sequence is 16 residues long. Germline trimming cut 3 bases from V and 4 bases from J; bases unmatched to any gene: 7. Germline CDR1 is MGHRA and CDR2 is YSYEKL. The CDR3: CASSQVPGQGYNEQFF. For the CDR3, the DNA is TGCGCCAGCAGCCAGGTACCGGGACAGGGATACAATGAGCAGTTCTTC.

The V and J genes are TRBV5-1 and TRBJ2-3; TRBD2 agrees at 11 bases. Germline lookup yields CDR1 SGHRS and CDR2 YFSETQ. CDR3 length equals 16 residues. With V trimmed by 4 bases and J by 6 bases, 10 bases remained unmatched. CDR3 sequence: CASSPSLAGVVDTQYF. The DNA of the CDR3 is TGCGCCAGCAGCCCCTCACTAGCGGGAGTTGTGGATACGCAGTATTTT.

The rearrangement links TRBV4-1 to TRBJ2-1; TRBD2 matches 13 bases. Germline trimming cut 0 bases from V and 9 bases from J; bases unmatched to any gene: 5. This CDR3 is 16 amino acids long. The germline V gene has CDR1 MGHRA and CDR2 YSYEKL. This CDR3 is CASSQETSGRGGEQFF. The CDR3 bases are TGCGCCAGCAGCCAAGAAACTAGCGGGAGGGGGGGTGAGCAGTTCTTC.

This chain links TRBV28 with TRBJ2-1; maybe TRBD1 (5 bases). Germline V lookup: CDR1 MDHEN, CDR2 SYDVKM. V was pared by 5 bases and J by 0 bases, with 11 bases between. This CDR3 is built from 15 residues. DNA for the CDR3: TGTGCCAGCAGTCCACAGGAGAGCTCCTACAATGAGCAGTTCTTC. It encodes CASSPQESSYNEQFF.

The chain recombines TRBV5-4 with TRBJ2-2; 10 bases are shared with TRBD2. Per the germline V gene, CDR1 is SGHNT and CDR2 is YYREEE (reference sequence). This CDR3 spans 16 amino acids. The ends lost 3 bases at V and 2 bases at J; junction bases unmatched: 4. In DNA, the CDR3 is TGTGCCAGCAGCTCAAAGCGGGAGGGTAACACCGGGGAGCTGTTTTTT. Encoded protein: CASSSKREGNTGELFF. Combining the CDR3 with reference TRBV5-4 and TRBJ2-2 gives the whole variable domain ETGVTQSPTHLIKTRGQQVTLRCSSQSGHNTVSWYQQALGQGPQFIFQYYREEENGRGNFPPRFSGLQFPNYSSELNVNALELDDSALYLCASSSKREGNTGELFFGEGSRLTVL.

The chain joins TRBV6-5 to TRBJ1-1; D is uncertain. The CDR3 runs 15 residues. Per the germline V gene, CDR1 is MNHEY and CDR2 is SVGAGI. The germline V and J ends were trimmed by 0 bases and 2 bases, with 10 bases remaining between them. CDR3 residues: CASSYSTGINTEAFF. Written as DNA, the CDR3 is TGTGCCAGCAGTTACTCGACCGGGATCAACACTGAAGCTTTCTTT.

The chain recombines TRBV5-1 with TRBJ2-1; D unclear. CDR3 length equals 16 residues. Germline V CDR1 and CDR2: SGHRS, YFSETQ. V lost 6 bases and J lost 4, with 20 bases in between. CDR3 nucleotide sequence: TGCGCCAGCATTCCGGGTGGTCTAGGATCTTACAATGAGCAGTTCTTC. Amino acid sequence: CASIPGGLGSYNEQFF.

The chain carries TRBV28 and TRBJ2-1; TRBD2 agrees at 8 bases. Losses at the gene ends were 5 bases for V and 5 bases for J; bases not matched to a gene: 8. CDR1 is MDHEN and CDR2 is SYDVKM in the germline V gene. The length of the CDR3 is 15 residues. The CDR3 region has the DNA TGTGCCAGCAGTCCCTCGGGACTAGGGAACAATGAGCAGTTCTTC. Translating gives CASSPSGLGNNEQFF.

The chain joins TRBV7-2 to TRBJ2-1, with D perhaps TRBD2 (5 bases). Germline V gene data show CDR1 as SGHTA and CDR2 as FQGNSA. V was clipped by 5 bases and J by 10 bases, with 24 bases between them. There are 16 residues in the CDR3. The CDR3 reads CASSPGNARLALEQFF. CDR3 bases: TGTGCCAGCAGCCCCGGGAACGCCCGGCTAGCCCTAGAGCAGTTCTTC.

The chain combines TRBV6-5 with TRBJ1-5; D gene unclear. Trimming cost V 8 bases and J 4 bases, with 12 bases left between them. Germline V gives CDR1 MNHEY, CDR2 SVGAGI. This CDR3 has 13 residues. The CDR3 sequence is CASRNGINQPQHF. CDR3 bases: TGTGCCAGCCGCAACGGTATAAATCAGCCCCAGCATTTT.

The chain has TRBV4-1 and TRBJ2-7; tentative D call: TRBD1 (6 bases). The CDR3 runs 15 residues. The V and J ends lost 2 bases and 3 bases respectively, with 14 bases between them. Germline V gene sequence: CDR1 MGHRA, CDR2 YSYEKL. The CDR3, as DNA: TGCGCCAGCAGCCAAATACAGGGAGAGGGCTACGAGCAGTACTTC. Encoded protein: CASSQIQGEGYEQYF.

The chain is built from TRBV15 and TRBJ2-3; the match to TRBD2 covers 7 bases. Germline values: CDR1 LNHNV, CDR2 YYDKDF (reference sequence). The CDR3 has 17 residues. V shed 4 bases and J 0 bases; nucleotides not matched to a gene: 10. CDR3 DNA: TGTGCCACCAGCAATAGCAGAGCTAGCGGAAGCACAGATACGCAGTATTTT. Translation gives CATSNSRASGSTDTQYF.

For the CDR3, the DNA is TGCGCCAGCAGCCTCGGGAGGGACGAGCAGTACTTC. Amino acids: CASSLGRDEQYF. The chain recombines TRBV5-1 with TRBJ2-7; TRBD2 matches at 8 bases. There are 12 residues in the CDR3. Germline V gives CDR1 SGHRS, CDR2 YFSETQ. The junction had 2 bases not matched to a gene; V was cut back by 4 bases and J by 5 bases.

This chain joins TRBV7-8 and TRBJ2-2; 9 bases line up with TRBD2. Germline assignment: CDR1 SGHVS and CDR2 FQNEAQ. CDR3 size: 17 residues. The V and J ends lost 1 base and 2 bases, in that order; junction bases with no gene match: 5. CDR3 sequence (DNA): TGTGCCAGCAGCTTAGAACGACTAGCGGCTAACACCGGGGAGCTGTTTTTT. The encoded protein is CASSLERLAANTGELFF.

V gene TRBV10-3 combines with J gene TRBJ2-2, with D tentatively TRBD2 (5 bases). The CDR3 consists of 15 residues. V was trimmed by 5 bases and J by 3 bases, leaving 13 bases between them. The germline V gene has CDR1 ENHRY and CDR2 SYGVKD. Here the CDR3 reads CAISTGLGDTGELFF. The DNA of the CDR3 is TGTGCCATCAGTACCGGGTTGGGAGACACCGGGGAGCTGTTTTTT.

This chain connects TRBV5-8 to TRBJ1-4; 8 bases are a match to TRBD1. V was clipped by 3 bases and J by 8 bases; unmatched bases: 6. CDR1 is SGHTS, CDR2 YDEGEE, per germline. The CDR3 consists of 14 residues. In nucleotides, the CDR3 is TGTGCCAGCAGCTACAGGGGGTGGCAAGAAAAACTGTTTTTT. Its protein is CASSYRGWQEKLFF.

The chain combines TRBV15 with TRBJ2-7; 9 nucleotides align to TRBD1. This CDR3 is 15 amino acids long. Germline values: CDR1 LNHNV, CDR2 YYDKDF (reference sequence). V was clipped by 3 bases and J by 7 bases; unmatched bases: 10. CDR3 sequence reads: CATSRGGGQGREQYF. CDR3 in DNA: TGTGCCACCAGCAGGGGTGGGGGACAGGGAAGGGAGCAGTACTTC. Full variable domain (remainder filled in from reference TRBV15 and TRBJ2-7): DAMVIQNPRYQVTQFGKPVTLSCSQTLNHNVMYWYQQKSSQAPKLLFHYYDKDFNNEADTPDNFQSRRPNTSFCFLDIRSPGLGDTAMYLCATSRGGGQGREQYFGPGTRLTVT.

This rearrangement joins TRBV28 to TRBJ1-1; 9 bases match TRBD1. Germline-derived CDR1 and CDR2 are MDHEN and SYDVKM. V trimming: 7 bases; J trimming: 8 bases; junction bases outside the gene matches: 14. The CDR3 sequence is 15 residues long. The CDR3 protein is CASTPRGQGPVEAFF. In DNA, the CDR3 is TGTGCCAGCACCCCCCGAGGACAGGGGCCCGTGGAAGCTTTCTTT.

The rearrangement joins TRBV29-1 to TRBJ2-3; perhaps TRBD1 as D (6 bases). Germline CDR1 SQVTM, CDR2 ANQGSEA. V lost 7 bases, J lost 0 bases, and 20 bases lay in between. This CDR3 has 16 amino acids. The DNA of the CDR3 is TGCAGCGCTGGGCGGTACAGGGTTAGTAGCACAGATACGCAGTATTTT. Protein product: CSAGRYRVSSTDTQYF.

This clone was detected once. The chain is built from TRBV5-1 and TRBJ2-7; the D gene is possibly TRBD1 (6 bases). Germline V gene sequence: CDR1 SGHRS, CDR2 YFSETQ. The CDR3 covers 13 residues. Trimming removed 3 bases at V and 2 bases at J, with 9 bases between. CDR3 amino acids: CASSSTGPYEQYF. CDR3 nucleotide sequence: TGCGCCAGCAGCTCGACAGGCCCCTACGAGCAGTACTTC.

This chain links TRBV2 with TRBJ1-5, with unresolved D. V shed 6 bases and J shed 5 bases, with 5 bases lying between them. The CDR3 covers 11 residues. Germline CDR1 SNHLY, CDR2 FYNNEI. The CDR3 DNA is TGTGCCAGCAGGGCTGATCAGCCCCAGCATTTT. Protein: CASRADQPQHF.

This chain links TRBV4-1 with TRBJ2-1; D remains ambiguous. V shed 3 bases and J shed 7 bases, with 7 bases lying between them. The CDR3 spans 12 residues. CDR1 and CDR2 (germline): MGHRA, YSYEKL. The CDR3 nucleotides are TGCGCCAGCAGCCACGGGTTGAATGAGCAGTTCTTC. It encodes CASSHGLNEQFF.

The V and J genes are TRBV6-1 and TRBJ1-3, with 7 bases matching TRBD1. The V gene's germline CDR1 is MNHNS and CDR2 SASEGT. The CDR3 covers 15 residues. Trimming took 6 bases from V and 3 from J; bases not matched to a gene: 8. CDR3 nucleotide sequence: TGTGCCAGCAGGGGGAAGGGACAGAATGGAAACACCATATATTTT. It is translated as CASRGKGQNGNTIYF.

The rearrangement links TRBV4-1 to TRBJ2-3; 8 positions agree with TRBD1. The CDR3 runs 15 residues. From germline, CDR1 is MGHRA and CDR2 YSYEKL. V dropped 5 bases and J dropped 6; count of bases not matched to a gene: 10. In DNA form, the CDR3 reads TGCGCCAGCAGCTTTACGGCAGGGGGCGTGGATACGCAGTATTTT. It yields the protein CASSFTAGGVDTQYF.

J is TRBJ2-3 and V is TRBV9, with 7 bases aligning to TRBD2. The CDR3 extends over 15 amino acids. Germline CDR1 and CDR2: SGDLS and YYNGEE. V was pared by 0 bases and J by 3 bases, with 4 bases of the junction left unmatched. The CDR3 protein is CASSVGVGRTDTQYF. DNA for the CDR3: TGTGCCAGCAGCGTAGGGGTCGGGAGGACAGATACGCAGTATTTT.

V usage is TRBV6-5 and J usage is TRBJ2-7; 8 bases are a match to TRBD1. V lost 6 bases, J lost 6 bases, and 13 bases stayed unmatched. The CDR3 totals 15 residues. Germline V gene data show CDR1 as MNHEY and CDR2 as SVGAGI. The CDR3 region has the DNA TGTGCCAGCAGCACCGGCGGACAGGGCCGGTCCGAGCAGTACTTC. Translation gives CASSTGGQGRSEQYF.

The V and J genes are TRBV5-1 and TRBJ2-5; D perhaps matches TRBD1 (6 bases). This CDR3 region has 14 residues. Germline V lookup: CDR1 SGHRS, CDR2 YFSETQ. Trimming cost V 4 bases and J 5 bases, with 15 bases left between them. The chain's CDR3 is CASSTQGRGETQYF. CDR3 sequence (DNA): TGCGCCAGCAGCACCCAGGGGCGCGGGGAGACCCAGTACTTC.

The V call is TRBV5-1, the J call TRBJ2-1; D is unclear. Deletions cut 1 base from V and 0 bases from J, with 8 bases between. The CDR3 is 15 residues long. The germline gives CDR1 SGHRS, CDR2 YFSETQ. CDR3 in DNA: TGCGCCAGCAGCTTGACGCCGAGCTCCTACAATGAGCAGTTCTTC. Amino acids: CASSLTPSSYNEQFF.

The rearrangement links TRBV2 to TRBJ1-2; D gene uncertain. Deletions cut 8 bases from V and 7 bases from J, with 17 bases between. The CDR3 spans 13 residues. In germline, CDR1 is SNHLY, CDR2 FYNNEI. The CDR3: CASQIDGEVGYTF. CDR3 DNA sequence: TGTGCCAGCCAAATCGACGGGGAGGTTGGCTACACCTTC.

The genes are TRBV6-5 and TRBJ1-1; D perhaps matches TRBD1 (6 bases). This CDR3 region has 13 residues. With 5 bases removed from V and 5 bases from J, the gap between germline ends came to 12 bases. The germline V gene has CDR1 MNHEY and CDR2 SVGAGI. The CDR3 nucleotides read TGTGCCAGCAGTCAGGACAGTAGTACTGAAGCTTTCTTT. Its protein is CASSQDSSTEAFF.